The T cell receptor beta chain described here comes from a study of shared clonotypes between healthy human individuals. Assay used: immunoSEQ multiplex PCR; TCRdb lists only in-frame clones, some missing. The sample includes hundreds of thousands of clones, nearly 97% seen only once; the top ten take roughly 0.1%. CD8 cells classed as naive were CD45RO-negative and positively selected for CCR7, excluding terminally differentiated effector memory CD45RA+ cells. CDR1 and CDR2 from the germline V gene are SQVTM and ANQGSEA. This CDR3 is 16 amino acids long. Trimming cost V 0 bases and J 4 bases; bases outside gene matches: 4.

The chain has TRBV29-1 and TRBJ2-2, with TRBD2 matching 11 bases. This sequence originates from a woman aged 25 to 39 in good health. Sample: naive CD8+ T cells sorted from blood. CDR3 nucleotide sequence: TGCAGCGTTGAAGAAGTGCTAGCGGGGGGCACCGGGGAGCTGTTTTTT. Protein sequence: CSVEEVLAGGTGELFF.